The 22 T cell receptor beta chains presented below share a single source sample, sequenced in a study of beta chain features in type 1 diabetes. Every isolated RNA sample was fully reverse transcribed, so sequencing captured expressed TCRB transcripts. Measured with immunoSEQ multiplex PCR; TCRdb has only the in-frame clones, and not every one. Of under 500,000 clones in the sample, about 29% were seen once. The sequenced material came from naive CD4+ T cells from blood. These receptors were taken from a man aged 18 to 30 in good health.

The table lists this clone with a few counts. V gene TRBV29-1 combines with J gene TRBJ1-3; D is undetermined. Between the trimmed V and J ends, which lost 4 bases and 0 bases, there was a span of 13 bases. The V gene's germline CDR1 is SQVTM and CDR2 ANQGSEA. CDR3 size: 15 residues. The CDR3 DNA is TGCAGCGTTGGAGCGGGCAGAGGCTCTGGAAACACCATATATTTT. Translated: CSVGAGRGSGNTIYF. Drawing the rest from reference TRBV29-1 and TRBJ1-3, the complete variable domain is SAVISQKPSRDICQRGTSLTIQCQVDSQVTMMFWYRQQPGQSLTLIATANQGSEATYESGFVIDKFPISRPNLTFSTLTVSNMSPEDSSIYLCSVGAGRGSGNTIYFGEGSWLTVV.

This clone was picked up a small number of times. Other nucleotide sequences from this sample produce the same CDR3. The chain couples TRBV29-1 to TRBJ2-5; D gene unclear. The CDR3 consists of 12 residues. Germline V gene sequence: CDR1 SQVTM, CDR2 ANQGSEA. V was cut by 2 bases and J by 2 bases, with 6 bases left in between. The DNA of the CDR3 is TGCAGCGTTGAAACAGCTCAAGAGACCCAGTACTTC. Protein product: CSVETAQETQYF.

In its sample, this clone was seen a few times. The chain has TRBV28 and TRBJ2-7; no clear D gene. The CDR3 spans 11 residues. Germline V gives CDR1 MDHEN, CDR2 SYDVKM. With 5 bases removed from V and 2 bases from J, the gap between germline ends came to 4 bases. The CDR3 here is CASSAPYEQYF. Written as DNA, the CDR3 is TGTGCCAGCAGTGCTCCCTACGAGCAGTACTTC.

This chain links TRBV28 with TRBJ2-7, with D maybe TRBD2 (6 bases). The V gene's germline CDR1 is MDHEN and CDR2 SYDVKM. V was shortened by 6 bases and J by 0 bases, with 15 bases between the two germline ends. The CDR3 length is 15 residues. Here the CDR3 DNA reads TGTGCCAGCAGCCCGAGCGGGTTGAGCTCCTACGAGCAGTACTTC. Translated: CASSPSGLSSYEQYF.

This clone was picked up a small number of times. The chain is built from TRBV9 and TRBJ2-7; TRBD1 matches at 9 bases. The V segment lost 0 bases and the J segment 3 bases; nucleotides outside the gene matches: 4. The CDR3 totals 15 residues. Germline-derived CDR1 and CDR2 are SGDLS and YYNGEE. In nucleotides, the CDR3 is TGTGCCAGCAGCGTAGGGGGACAGGGCGGCTACGAGCAGTACTTC. This translates into CASSVGGQGGYEQYF.

This clone was found a few times. The genes are TRBV30 and TRBJ2-2; 10 positions match TRBD1. V lost 4 bases to trimming and J lost 7 bases; unmatched junction nucleotides: 3. The CDR3 is made up of 13 amino acids. Germline lookup yields CDR1 GTSNPN and CDR2 SVGIG (reference sequence). The CDR3 is CAWKGQGFGELFF. CDR3 in DNA: TGTGCCTGGAAGGGACAGGGGTTCGGGGAGCTGTTTTTT.

The chain links TRBV9 to TRBJ2-1, with D maybe TRBD2 (6 bases). CDR1 SGDLS and CDR2 YYNGEE come from the germline V gene. The CDR3 spans 14 residues. With 0 bases removed from V and 10 bases from J, the gap between germline ends came to 14 bases. The CDR3: CASSVVGGSREQFF. The DNA of the CDR3 is TGTGCCAGCAGCGTAGTCGGGGGTTCGCGGGAGCAGTTCTTC.

This clone was counted a few times. The chain links TRBV5-1 to TRBJ2-5; 9 bases line up with TRBD1. The CDR3 covers 14 residues. Germline CDR1 is SGHRS and CDR2 is YFSETQ. V shed 5 bases and J 5 bases; nucleotides not matched to a gene: 7. CDR3: CASSPTGGWETQYF. CDR3 sequence (DNA): TGCGCCAGCAGTCCTACAGGGGGCTGGGAGACCCAGTACTTC.

This clone turned up a few times. V is TRBV7-2 and J is TRBJ2-5, with D unresolved. Germline CDR1 SGHTA, CDR2 FQGNSA. Trimming removed 5 bases at V and 4 bases at J, with 11 bases between. The length of the CDR3 is 13 residues. The CDR3 is CASSKGISETQYF. The CDR3 DNA sequence: TGTGCCAGCAGCAAAGGGATTTCAGAGACCCAGTACTTC.

This rearrangement joins TRBV30 to TRBJ2-3; D is unresolved. CDR1 is GTSNPN, CDR2 SVGIG, per germline (reference sequence). Trimming shortened V by 5 bases and J by 2 bases, and 11 bases separated the two germline ends. CDR3 length: 13 amino acids. The CDR3 DNA sequence: TGTGCCTGGGGGTGGGGAAACACAGATACGCAGTATTTT. Translation gives CAWGWGNTDTQYF.

The chain employs TRBV29-1 and TRBJ1-5, with D unclear. V lost 6 bases, J lost 0 bases, and 9 bases lay in between. Germline V gene data show CDR1 as SQVTM and CDR2 as ANQGSEA. The CDR3 has 13 amino acids. The CDR3 spells CSVGKDSNQPQHF. CDR3 coding DNA: TGCAGCGTCGGGAAAGATAGCAATCAGCCCCAGCATTTT.

V usage is TRBV7-2 and J usage is TRBJ2-5, with a tentative D call TRBD2 (5 bases). Germline-derived CDR1 and CDR2 are SGHTA and FQGNSA. This CDR3 has 14 residues. Trimming removed 1 base from V and 8 bases from J, with 14 bases in between. For the CDR3, the DNA is TGTGCCAGCAGCTTAGTTAATAGCGCTAGAACCCAGTACTTC. It is translated as CASSLVNSARTQYF.

The table lists this clone with a few counts. This rearrangement joins TRBV18 to TRBJ1-1, with D unresolved. The CDR3 has 14 residues. CDR1 is KGHSH, CDR2 LQKENI, per germline. V lost 3 bases, J lost 1 base, and 9 bases lay in between. The CDR3 loop is CASSPISSNTEAFF. The CDR3 bases are TGTGCCAGCTCACCGATCTCCTCGAACACTGAAGCTTTCTTT.

The gene calls are TRBV7-9 and TRBJ2-1; 8 nucleotides agree with TRBD2. Germline V lookup: CDR1 SEHNR, CDR2 FQNEAQ (reference sequence). J gave up 7 bases and V 4 bases, and 12 bases lay outside the gene matches. The CDR3 is 16 amino acids. The CDR3 loop reads CASSSLTSATRNEQFF. The CDR3 DNA sequence: TGTGCCAGCAGCTCGCTGACTAGCGCGACCCGAAATGAGCAGTTCTTC.

This clone came up a few times. This CDR3 reads CASSGQGGDTQYF. The CDR3 DNA sequence: TGTGCCAGCAGTGGACAGGGGGGAGATACGCAGTATTTT. V gene TRBV25-1 combines with J gene TRBJ2-3, with 9 bases aligning to TRBD1. Trimming cost V 4 bases and J 5 bases; bases outside gene matches: 1. The CDR3 length is 13 residues. Germline lookup yields CDR1 MGHDK and CDR2 SYGVNS.

J is TRBJ2-5 and V is TRBV7-9; perhaps TRBD1 as D (6 bases). The CDR3 covers 14 residues. Germline CDR1 is SEHNR and CDR2 is FQNEAQ (reference sequence). Trimming cost V 4 bases and J 4 bases, with 13 bases left between them. CDR3 coding DNA: TGTGCCAGCAGCTCCTCGACAGGCCGAGAGACCCAGTACTTC. Translation gives CASSSSTGRETQYF.

This chain connects TRBV11-3 to TRBJ2-2; a weak D match, TRBD1 (5 bases). CDR1 is SGHNT, CDR2 YENEEA, per germline. CDR3 length: 15 amino acids. V was clipped by 5 bases and J by 2 bases, with 12 bases between them. The CDR3 DNA reads as TGTGCCAGCAGCCAAGGGGTATTAAACACCGGGGAGCTGTTTTTT. It encodes CASSQGVLNTGELFF.

The gene calls are TRBV18 and TRBJ1-4; possible D gene TRBD1, 6 bases. Trimming pared 2 bases from V and 5 bases from J, leaving 9 bases between. This CDR3 has 14 residues. Germline V gene data show CDR1 as KGHSH and CDR2 as LQKENI. Here the CDR3 DNA reads TGTGCCAGCTCACCAGGACAGCGCAATGAAAAACTGTTTTTT. The encoded protein is CASSPGQRNEKLFF.

This sequence joins TRBV7-9 and TRBJ2-5; the D gene is possibly TRBD2 (5 bases). The CDR3 has 13 residues. Germline-derived CDR1 and CDR2 are SEHNR and FQNEAQ (reference sequence). The germline V and J ends were trimmed by 8 bases and 5 bases, with 15 bases remaining between them. The CDR3 loop reads CASAIRERETQYF. CDR3 in DNA: TGTGCCAGCGCCATAAGGGAGCGGGAGACCCAGTACTTC. Based on the CDR3 plus reference TRBV7-9 and TRBJ2-5, the full variable domain is DTGVSQNPRHKITKRGQNVTFRCDPISEHNRLYWYRQTLGQGPEFLTYFQNEAQLEKSRLLSDRFSAERPKGSFSTLEIQRTEQGDSAMYLCASAIRERETQYFGPGTRLLVL.

V gene TRBV29-1 combines with J gene TRBJ2-6; TRBD1 matches 9 bases. V dropped 4 bases and J dropped 0; count of bases not matched to a gene: 7. Germline V CDR1 and CDR2: SQVTM, ANQGSEA. The CDR3 consists of 17 residues. CDR3 residues: CSVGTGQGSSGANVLTF. As DNA, the CDR3 is TGCAGCGTTGGAACCGGACAGGGGAGCTCTGGGGCCAACGTCCTGACTTTC.

J is TRBJ2-3 and V is TRBV29-1; 10 bases agree with TRBD2. The germline V gene has CDR1 SQVTM and CDR2 ANQGSEA. V trimming: 7 bases; J trimming: 4 bases; junction bases outside the gene matches: 5. The CDR3 extends over 13 amino acids. The CDR3 coding sequence is TGCAGCGCTAGCGGGAGTATCGCAGATACGCAGTATTTT. Translating it yields CSASGSIADTQYF.

The V and J genes are TRBV9 and TRBJ2-3, with D hard to call. The germline CDR1 and CDR2 sequences are SGDLS and YYNGEE. CDR3 length: 15 amino acids. Trimming removed 0 bases from V and 6 bases from J, with 14 bases in between. The CDR3 here is CASSVVGSQWDTQYF. The CDR3 nucleotides read TGTGCCAGCAGCGTAGTTGGATCCCAGTGGGATACGCAGTATTTT.